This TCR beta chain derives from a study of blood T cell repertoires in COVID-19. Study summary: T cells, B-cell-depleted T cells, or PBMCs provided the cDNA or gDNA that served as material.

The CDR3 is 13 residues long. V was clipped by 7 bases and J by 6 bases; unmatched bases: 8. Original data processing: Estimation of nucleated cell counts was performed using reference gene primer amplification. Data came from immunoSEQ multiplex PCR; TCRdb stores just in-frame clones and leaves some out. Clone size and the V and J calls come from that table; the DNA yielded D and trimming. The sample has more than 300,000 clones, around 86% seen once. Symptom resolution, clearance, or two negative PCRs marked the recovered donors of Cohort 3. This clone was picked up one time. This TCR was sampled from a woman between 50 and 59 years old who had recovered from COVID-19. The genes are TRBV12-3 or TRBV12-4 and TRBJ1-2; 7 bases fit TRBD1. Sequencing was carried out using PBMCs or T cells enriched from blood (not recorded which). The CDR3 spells CASIPTGRDGYTF. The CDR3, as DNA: TGTGCCAGCATCCCGACAGGGCGGGATGGCTACACCTTC.